One sample yielded the 26 T cell receptor beta chains listed below, sequenced in a study of shared clonotypes between healthy human individuals. Produced via immunoSEQ multiplex PCR; TCRdb's table is partial and in-frame only. The table has approximately 980,000 clones, around 80% seen once. Sequencing input: memory CD4+ T cells sorted from blood. As to subset: CD45RA-negative fraction. The receptors stem from a young man in good health.

This rearrangement joins TRBV9 to TRBJ2-7; no clear D. Germline V CDR1 and CDR2: SGDLS, YYNGEE. The CDR3 extends over 14 amino acids. V gave up 1 base and J gave up 5 bases, with 13 bases separating them. This CDR3 reads CASSVLSTNNEQYF. The CDR3 nucleotides are TGTGCCAGCAGCGTATTGTCTACGAACAACGAGCAGTACTTC.

This sequence joins TRBV25-1 and TRBJ2-5; D not resolved. Germline values: CDR1 MGHDK, CDR2 SYGVNS. Trimming removed 4 bases from V and 5 bases from J, with 8 bases in between. The CDR3 runs 12 residues. CDR3 coding DNA: TGTGCCAGCAGTGTGGGCCATGAGACCCAGTACTTC. Its protein product is CASSVGHETQYF.

This clone was seen a handful of times. This chain uses TRBV11-2 with TRBJ2-5; 10 bases map to TRBD1. The CDR3 consists of 14 residues. The junction had 4 bases not matched to a gene; V was cut back by 5 bases and J by 4 bases. CDR1 is SGHAT, CDR2 FQNNGV, per germline. The CDR3 DNA is TGTGCCAGCAGCGTCGGGACAGGGGTAGAGACCCAGTACTTC. It encodes CASSVGTGVETQYF.

The chain is built from TRBV19 and TRBJ2-1; possibly TRBD1 for D (5 bases). CDR1 is LNHDA, CDR2 SQIVND, per germline (reference sequence). V was trimmed by 10 bases and J by 6 bases, leaving 13 bases between them. CDR3 length: 12 residues. The CDR3 sequence is CATSGSGNEQFF. In nucleotides, the CDR3 is TGTGCCACCTCAGGGTCTGGCAATGAGCAGTTCTTC. The entire variable domain, with the rest obtained from reference TRBV19 and TRBJ2-1, is as follows: DGGITQSPKYLFRKEGQNVTLSCEQNLNHDAMYWYRQDPGQGLRLIYYSQIVNDFQKGDIAEGYSVSREKKESFPLTVTSAQKNPTAFYLCATSGSGNEQFFGPGTRLTVL.

A word on this clone: A much larger clone differs by one base, so this may be a read error. The chain recombines TRBV9 with TRBJ2-6; perhaps TRBD2 as D (5 bases). Germline V gene sequence: CDR1 SGDLS, CDR2 YYNGEE. V gave up 6 bases and J gave up 0 bases, with 7 bases separating them. CDR3 length: 14 residues. This CDR3 reads CASTAGSGANVLTF. CDR3 nucleotide sequence: TGTGCCAGCACGGCGGGCTCTGGGGCCAACGTCCTGACTTTC.

The CDR3 spells CSAAVTVGGEQYF. The DNA for the CDR3 is TGCAGCGCCGCGGTGACAGTCGGGGGGGAGCAGTACTTC. The chain uses TRBV29-1 and TRBJ2-7, with TRBD2 matching over 7 bases. The CDR3 is 13 residues long. Germline-derived CDR1 and CDR2 are SQVTM and ANQGSEA. V dropped 7 bases and J dropped 7; count of bases not matched to a gene: 13.

The rearrangement links TRBV6-5 to TRBJ2-7, with D unresolved. Trimming took 6 bases from V and 7 from J, leaving 22 bases between them. This CDR3 has 15 residues. CDR1 MNHEY and CDR2 SVGAGI come from the germline V gene. Here the CDR3 reads CASSPAMVKLGEQYF. DNA of the CDR3: TGTGCCAGCAGCCCAGCCATGGTAAAACTGGGGGAGCAGTACTTC.

This clone has a single count. The gene calls are TRBV27 and TRBJ2-3, with D maybe TRBD2 (5 bases). The V gene's germline CDR1 is MNHEY and CDR2 SMNVEV (reference sequence). CDR3 length: 15 amino acids. The V gene lost 6 bases and the J gene lost 0 bases, with 13 bases spanning the gap. The CDR3 protein is CASSPLVSSTDTQYF. The DNA of the CDR3 is TGTGCCAGCAGCCCACTAGTGTCTAGCACAGATACGCAGTATTTT.

Here the CDR3 reads CASSWLGGGGNQPQHF. In nucleotides, the CDR3 is TGTGCCAGCAGCTGGTTAGGAGGGGGTGGCAATCAGCCCCAGCATTTT. The rearrangement joins TRBV5-6 to TRBJ1-5; tentative D call: TRBD1 (6 bases). The V gene's germline CDR1 is SGHDT and CDR2 YYEEEE. The CDR3 covers 16 residues. Trimming stripped 3 bases from V and 2 bases from J, with 15 bases between. Filled out from reference TRBV5-6 and TRBJ1-5, the complete variable domain reads DAGVTQSPTHLIKTRGQQVTLRCSPKSGHDTVSWYQQALGQGPQFIFQYYEEEERQRGNFPDRFSGHQFPNYSSELNVNALLLGDSALYLCASSWLGGGGNQPQHFGDGTRLSIL.

This clone has ten or more counts. The rearrangement uses TRBV5-1 and TRBJ2-2, with D tentatively TRBD1 (5 bases). Trimming removed 0 bases from V and 0 bases from J, with 9 bases in between. This CDR3 has 16 residues. The germline V gene encodes CDR1 SGHRS and CDR2 YFSETQ. CDR3 loop: CASSLVVGANTGELFF. CDR3 coding DNA: TGCGCCAGCAGCTTGGTAGTAGGGGCGAACACCGGGGAGCTGTTTTTT.

The CDR3 coding sequence is TGTGCCAGCAGTTCCCCGGGCACTGGGGGAGAGACCCAGTACTTC. Its translation: CASSSPGTGGETQYF. The V and J genes are TRBV6-6 and TRBJ2-5; D assignment may be TRBD1 or TRBD2 (5 bases each). The CDR3 totals 15 residues. V was clipped by 4 bases and J by 4 bases, with 16 bases between them. Germline V gene lookup returns CDR1 MNHNY and CDR2 SVGAGI (reference sequence).

This clone was counted only a few times. The identical CDR3 is also encoded by other nucleotide sequences in the sample. The V and J genes are TRBV29-1 and TRBJ2-5, with D perhaps TRBD1 or TRBD2 (5 bases each). The V and J ends lost 6 bases and 2 bases respectively, with 7 bases between them. The CDR3 extends over 11 amino acids. The germline CDR1 and CDR2 sequences are SQVTM and ANQGSEA. Here the CDR3 DNA reads TGCAGCGTGGGGGTACAAGAGACCCAGTACTTC. The encoded protein is CSVGVQETQYF.

The chain employs TRBV5-1 and TRBJ2-3; the D gene is possibly TRBD2 (7 bases). Trimming removed 1 base at V and 0 bases at J, with 15 bases between. The germline gives CDR1 SGHRS, CDR2 YFSETQ. The CDR3 has 17 amino acids. Written as DNA, the CDR3 is TGCGCCAGCAGCTTGAGCAGGGAGGGACATAGCACAGATACGCAGTATTTT. Translated: CASSLSREGHSTDTQYF.

This clone was seen many times. Other DNA sequences in this sample translate to the same CDR3. The rearrangement joins TRBV30 to TRBJ1-5, with D maybe TRBD1 (5 bases). In germline, CDR1 is GTSNPN, CDR2 SVGIG (reference sequence). V was cut by 2 bases and J by 7 bases, with 6 bases left in between. The CDR3 runs 11 residues. CDR3 protein: CAWSKGQPQHF. CDR3 sequence (DNA): TGTGCCTGGAGTAAGGGGCAGCCCCAGCATTTT.

V usage is TRBV19 and J usage is TRBJ2-6, with 7 nucleotides matching TRBD1. CDR1 and CDR2 from the germline V gene are LNHDA and SQIVND (reference sequence). Trimming cost V 4 bases and J 6 bases; bases outside gene matches: 6. The CDR3 extends over 15 amino acids. The CDR3 DNA sequence: TGTGCCAGTAGTAACGGACAGGTGGAGGCCAACGTCCTGACTTTC. Its protein is CASSNGQVEANVLTF.

The chain has TRBV30 and TRBJ2-7; no reliable D call. The V end lost 5 bases, the J end lost 3 bases, and 2 bases lay between the germline ends. Germline loops: CDR1 GTSNPN, CDR2 SVGIG (reference sequence). The length of the CDR3 is 9 residues. In DNA, the CDR3 is TGTGCCTGGGTCTACGAGCAGTACTTC. Its protein product is CAWVYEQYF.

The V gene is TRBV11-2, the J gene TRBJ2-5; D remains unclear. Deletions cut 6 bases from V and 4 bases from J, with 15 bases between. This CDR3 has 14 amino acids. Germline V gene sequence: CDR1 SGHAT, CDR2 FQNNGV. CDR3 bases: TGTGCCAGCAGATTAAATTACCAAGGAGAGACCCAGTACTTC. It is translated as CASRLNYQGETQYF. Filled out from reference TRBV11-2 and TRBJ2-5, the complete variable domain reads EAGVAQSPRYKIIEKRQSVAFWCNPISGHATLYWYQQILGQGPKLLIQFQNNGVVDDSQLPKDRFSAERLKGVDSTLKIQPAKLEDSAVYLCASRLNYQGETQYFGPGTRLLVL.

The genes are TRBV11-2 and TRBJ1-4, with 8 positions matching TRBD1. The CDR3 extends over 15 amino acids. Germline lookup yields CDR1 SGHAT and CDR2 FQNNGV. The V gene end was trimmed by 5 bases and the J gene end by 5 bases; junction bases not matched to a gene: 7. The CDR3 sequence is CASSVGQGPNEKLFF. CDR3 in DNA: TGTGCCAGCAGCGTCGGACAGGGACCAAATGAAAAACTGTTTTTT.

This chain connects TRBV4-2 to TRBJ2-7, with D possibly TRBD1 on 6 matching bases. Germline V gene lookup returns CDR1 LGHNA and CDR2 YNFKEQ. Trimming removed 0 bases at V and 3 bases at J, with 9 bases between. CDR3 length: 14 residues. CDR3 bases: TGTGCCAGCAGCCAAGATAGAGGGGGCTACGAGCAGTACTTC. Translated: CASSQDRGGYEQYF.

This chain uses TRBV2 with TRBJ1-4; 8 bases map to TRBD1. The CDR3 is made up of 14 amino acids. Germline CDR1 is SNHLY and CDR2 is FYNNEI. Trimming took 6 bases from V and 5 from J; bases not matched to a gene: 5. The CDR3 loop reads CASRGTGRNEKLFF. The CDR3 DNA follows: TGTGCCAGCAGAGGGACAGGCCGAAATGAAAAACTGTTTTTT.

The chain combines TRBV7-2 with TRBJ2-3; D unresolved. The germline V and J ends were trimmed by 8 bases and 0 bases, with 12 bases remaining between them. The CDR3 runs 14 residues. The germline V gene has CDR1 SGHTA and CDR2 FQGNSA. The CDR3 DNA is TGTGCCAGCGGCCCCATGTTGAGCACAGATACGCAGTATTTT. Translation: CASGPMLSTDTQYF. Complete variable domain (other parts from reference TRBV7-2 and TRBJ2-3): GAGVSQSPSNKVTEKGKDVELRCDPISGHTALYWYRQSLGQGLEFLIYFQGNSAPDKSGLPSDRFSAERTGGSVSTLTIQRTQQEDSAVYLCASGPMLSTDTQYFGPGTRLTVL.

The chain recombines TRBV6-1 with TRBJ1-1; D is unresolved. V was trimmed by 7 bases and J by 1 base, leaving 7 bases between them. Germline V gives CDR1 MNHNS, CDR2 SASEGT. CDR3 size: 12 residues. CDR3 DNA: TGTGCCAGCATTCCCAGGAACACTGAAGCTTTCTTT. Protein sequence: CASIPRNTEAFF.

The chain couples TRBV28 to TRBJ1-5; 12 bases are shared with TRBD1. The CDR3 length is 20 residues. With V trimmed by 5 bases and J by 2 bases, 16 bases remained unmatched. CDR1 and CDR2 from the germline V gene are MDHEN and SYDVKM. The CDR3 coding sequence is TGTGCCAGCAGTCCAACCCGGCCCGGGACAGGGGGCTGGGGCAATCAGCCCCAGCATTTT. This translates into CASSPTRPGTGGWGNQPQHF.

The chain has TRBV4-1 and TRBJ2-2; 14 bases match TRBD2. Germline V lookup: CDR1 MGHRA, CDR2 YSYEKL. Trimming removed 4 bases from V and 4 bases from J; junction bases left unmatched: 5. The CDR3 spans 17 residues. The CDR3 sequence: CASSPGLAGVLTGELFF. The CDR3 nucleotides are TGCGCCAGCAGCCCGGGACTAGCGGGGGTCCTCACCGGGGAGCTGTTTTTT.

This sequence joins TRBV9 and TRBJ2-3, with 7 bases that match TRBD2. V dropped 4 bases and J dropped 4; count of bases not matched to a gene: 3. CDR1 is SGDLS and CDR2 is YYNGEE in the germline V gene. The CDR3 runs 13 residues. CDR3 sequence: CASSQGLSDTQYF. The DNA for the CDR3 is TGTGCCAGCAGCCAGGGACTATCAGATACGCAGTATTTT.

This rearrangement joins TRBV7-3 to TRBJ1-6; TRBD1 aligns across 9 bases. Germline trimming cut 5 bases from V and 7 bases from J; bases unmatched to any gene: 6. There are 15 residues in the CDR3. CDR1 is SGHTA and CDR2 is FQGTGA in the germline V gene. CDR3 in amino acids: CASSVTGGDNSPLHF. CDR3 nucleotide sequence: TGTGCCAGCAGCGTGACAGGGGGAGACAATTCACCCCTCCACTTT.